This TCR beta chain was recovered during a study of cytomegalovirus exposure and HLA in healthy donors. The germline V gene has CDR1 SGHRS and CDR2 YFSETQ. With V trimmed by 1 base and J by 6 bases, 3 bases remained unmatched. The CDR3 spans 15 residues. Findings and limits, study-wide: Association with HLA alleles at 0.05 false discovery rate was found for some 18,000 TCR beta sequences in a later analysis. The classifier reportedly diagnosed cytomegalovirus status with high sensitivity and specificity.

PCR was performed using 60 Vbeta and 13 Jbeta primers. Sequencing was performed with immunoSEQ multiplex PCR; in TCRdb, only in-frame clones are kept and a portion is missing. There are 150,000 to 200,000 clones in the sample; roughly 70% occur only once, and 10% lies in the top ten. A note on this clone: Its antigen is currently unknown.

The chain employs TRBV5-1 and TRBJ2-1, with 11 bases matching TRBD2. This TCR was sampled from a man aged 25-45 years in good health and CMV-seropositive. Sequenced: PBMCs. The CDR3 nucleotides read TGCGCCAGCAGCTTGAGGCTAGCGGGAGGCAATGAGCAGTTCTTC. Translating it yields CASSLRLAGGNEQFF.